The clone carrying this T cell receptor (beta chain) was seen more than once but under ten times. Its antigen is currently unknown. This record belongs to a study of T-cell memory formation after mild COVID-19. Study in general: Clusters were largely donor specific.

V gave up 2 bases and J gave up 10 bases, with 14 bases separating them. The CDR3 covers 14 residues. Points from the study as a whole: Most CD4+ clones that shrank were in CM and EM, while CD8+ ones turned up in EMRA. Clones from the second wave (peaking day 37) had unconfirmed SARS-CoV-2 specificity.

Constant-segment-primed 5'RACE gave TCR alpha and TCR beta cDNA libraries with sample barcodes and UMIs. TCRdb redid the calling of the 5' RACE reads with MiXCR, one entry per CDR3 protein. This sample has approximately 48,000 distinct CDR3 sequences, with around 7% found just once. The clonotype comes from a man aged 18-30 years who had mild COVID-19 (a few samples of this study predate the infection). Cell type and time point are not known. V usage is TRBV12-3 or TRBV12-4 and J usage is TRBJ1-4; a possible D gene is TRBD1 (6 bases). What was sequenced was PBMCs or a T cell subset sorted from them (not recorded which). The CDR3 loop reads CASSLSGAGGKLFF. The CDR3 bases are TGTGCCAGCAGTTTATCGGGGGCAGGTGGAAAACTGTTTTTT.